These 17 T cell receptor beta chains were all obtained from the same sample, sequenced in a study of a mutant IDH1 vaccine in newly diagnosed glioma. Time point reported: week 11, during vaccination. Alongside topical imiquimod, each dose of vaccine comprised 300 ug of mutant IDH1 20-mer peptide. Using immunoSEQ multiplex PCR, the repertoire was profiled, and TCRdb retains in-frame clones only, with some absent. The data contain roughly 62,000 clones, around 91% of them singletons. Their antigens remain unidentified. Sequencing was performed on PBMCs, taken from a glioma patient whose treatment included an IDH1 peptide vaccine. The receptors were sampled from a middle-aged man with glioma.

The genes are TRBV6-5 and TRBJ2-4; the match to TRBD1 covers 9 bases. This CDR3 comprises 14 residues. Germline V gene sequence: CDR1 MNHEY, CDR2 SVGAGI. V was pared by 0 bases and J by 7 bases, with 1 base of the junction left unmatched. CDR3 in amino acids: CASSYSGQGNIQYF. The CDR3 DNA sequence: TGTGCCAGCAGTTACTCGGGACAGGGTAACATTCAGTACTTC.

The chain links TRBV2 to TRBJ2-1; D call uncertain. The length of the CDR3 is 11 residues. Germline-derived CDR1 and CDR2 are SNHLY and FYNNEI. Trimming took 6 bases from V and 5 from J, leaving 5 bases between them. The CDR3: CASRRNNEQFF. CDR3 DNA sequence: TGTGCCAGCAGGAGGAACAATGAGCAGTTCTTC.

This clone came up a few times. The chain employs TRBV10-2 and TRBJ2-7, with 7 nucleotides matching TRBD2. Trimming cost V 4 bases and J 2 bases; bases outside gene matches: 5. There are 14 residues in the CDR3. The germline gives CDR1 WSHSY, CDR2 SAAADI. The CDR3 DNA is TGCGCCAGCAGTGGGAGTGGGGGGGCCTACGAGCAGTACGTC. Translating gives CASSGSGGAYEQYV.

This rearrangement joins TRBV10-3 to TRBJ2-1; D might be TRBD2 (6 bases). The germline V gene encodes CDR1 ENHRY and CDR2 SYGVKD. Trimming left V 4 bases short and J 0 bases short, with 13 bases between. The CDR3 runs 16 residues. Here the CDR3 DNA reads TGTGCCATCAGTGTTTATCAGGGAGGCTCCTACAATGAGCAGTTCTTC. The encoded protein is CAISVYQGGSYNEQFF.

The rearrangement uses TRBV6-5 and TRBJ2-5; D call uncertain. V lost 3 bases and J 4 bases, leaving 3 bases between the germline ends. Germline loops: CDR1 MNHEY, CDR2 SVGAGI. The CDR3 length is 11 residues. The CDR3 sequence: CASSYLETQYF. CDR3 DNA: TGTGCCAGCAGTTATTTAGAGACCCAGTACTTC.

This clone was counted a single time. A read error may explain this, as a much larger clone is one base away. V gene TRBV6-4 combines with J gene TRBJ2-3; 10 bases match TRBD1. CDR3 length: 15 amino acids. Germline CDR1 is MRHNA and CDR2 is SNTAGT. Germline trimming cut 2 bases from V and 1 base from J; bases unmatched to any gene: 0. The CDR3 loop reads CASSDGTGGTDTQYF. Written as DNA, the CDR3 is TGTGCCAGCAGTGACGGGACAGGGGGCACAGATACGCAGTATTTT.

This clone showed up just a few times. The chain's CDR3 is CASSQEAGRAYEQYF. The CDR3 region has the DNA TGCGCCAGCAGCCAAGAGGCTGGCAGGGCCTACGAGCAGTACTTC. This rearrangement joins TRBV4-1 to TRBJ2-7; possible D gene TRBD1, 5 bases. V was pared by 0 bases and J by 2 bases, with 11 bases between. The CDR3 spans 15 residues. Germline lookup yields CDR1 MGHRA and CDR2 YSYEKL.

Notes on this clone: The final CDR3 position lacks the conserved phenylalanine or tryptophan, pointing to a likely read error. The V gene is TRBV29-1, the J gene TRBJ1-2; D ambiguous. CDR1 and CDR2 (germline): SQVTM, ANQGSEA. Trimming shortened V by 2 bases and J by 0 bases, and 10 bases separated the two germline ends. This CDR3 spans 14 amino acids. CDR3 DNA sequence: TGCAGCGTTGAAAGCCGGGAAGCTAACTATGGCTACACCCTC. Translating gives CSVESREANYGYTL.

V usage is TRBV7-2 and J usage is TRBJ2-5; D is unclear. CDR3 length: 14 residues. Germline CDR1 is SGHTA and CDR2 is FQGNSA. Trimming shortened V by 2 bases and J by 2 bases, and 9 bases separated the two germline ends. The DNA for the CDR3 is TGTGCCAGCAGCTTATTTACCGATCAAGAGACCCAGTACTTC. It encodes CASSLFTDQETQYF.

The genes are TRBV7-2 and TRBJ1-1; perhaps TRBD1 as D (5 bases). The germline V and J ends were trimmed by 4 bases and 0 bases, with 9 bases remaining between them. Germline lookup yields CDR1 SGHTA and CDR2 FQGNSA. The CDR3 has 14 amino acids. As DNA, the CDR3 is TGTGCCAGCAGCTGGGGACCTATGAACACTGAAGCTTTCTTT. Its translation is CASSWGPMNTEAFF.

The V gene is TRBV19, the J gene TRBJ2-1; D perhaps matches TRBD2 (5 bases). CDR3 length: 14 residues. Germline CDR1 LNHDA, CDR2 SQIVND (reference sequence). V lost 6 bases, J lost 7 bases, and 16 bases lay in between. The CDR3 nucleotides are TGTGCCAGTAGGCGGGCGGGCCTCTGGAATGAGCAGTTCTTC. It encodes CASRRAGLWNEQFF.

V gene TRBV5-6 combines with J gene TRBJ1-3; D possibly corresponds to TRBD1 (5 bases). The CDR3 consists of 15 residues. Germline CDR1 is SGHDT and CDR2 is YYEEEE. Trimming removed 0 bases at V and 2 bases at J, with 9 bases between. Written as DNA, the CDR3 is TGTGCCAGCAGCTTGGAGGGGAAAGCTGGAAACACCATATATTTT. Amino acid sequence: CASSLEGKAGNTIYF.

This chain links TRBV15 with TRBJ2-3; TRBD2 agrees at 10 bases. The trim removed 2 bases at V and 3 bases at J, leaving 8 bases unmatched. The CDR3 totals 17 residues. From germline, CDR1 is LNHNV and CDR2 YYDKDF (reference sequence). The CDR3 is CATSRLLAGGGTDTQYF. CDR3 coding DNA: TGTGCCACCAGCAGACTTTTAGCGGGGGGAGGGACAGATACGCAGTATTTT. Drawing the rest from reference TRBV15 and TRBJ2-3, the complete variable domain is DAMVIQNPRYQVTQFGKPVTLSCSQTLNHNVMYWYQQKSSQAPKLLFHYYDKDFNNEADTPDNFQSRRPNTSFCFLDIRSPGLGDTAMYLCATSRLLAGGGTDTQYFGPGTRLTVL.

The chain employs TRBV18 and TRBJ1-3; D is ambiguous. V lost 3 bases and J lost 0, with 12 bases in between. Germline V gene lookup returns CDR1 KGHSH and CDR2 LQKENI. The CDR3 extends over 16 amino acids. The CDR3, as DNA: TGTGCCAGCTCACCCTTACAGCGAAACTCTGGAAACACCATATATTTT. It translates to CASSPLQRNSGNTIYF.

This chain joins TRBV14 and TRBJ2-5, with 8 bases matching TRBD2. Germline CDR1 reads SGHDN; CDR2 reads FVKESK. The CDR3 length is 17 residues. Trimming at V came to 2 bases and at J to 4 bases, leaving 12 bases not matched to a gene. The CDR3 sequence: CASSQRELGGALETQYF. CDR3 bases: TGTGCCAGCAGCCAACGGGAGCTCGGGGGGGCTCTAGAGACCCAGTACTTC.

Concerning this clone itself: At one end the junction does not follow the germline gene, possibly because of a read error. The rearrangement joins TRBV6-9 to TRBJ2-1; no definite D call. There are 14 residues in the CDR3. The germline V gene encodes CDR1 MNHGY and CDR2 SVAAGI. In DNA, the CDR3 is TGTGCCGGAATTGATATGGGGTCCTCCAATGAGCAGTTCTTC. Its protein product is CAGIDMGSSNEQFF.

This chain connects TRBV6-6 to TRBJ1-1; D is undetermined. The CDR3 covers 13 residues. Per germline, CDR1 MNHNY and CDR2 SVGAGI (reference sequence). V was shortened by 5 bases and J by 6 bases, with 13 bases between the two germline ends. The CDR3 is CASSLDEAAEAFF. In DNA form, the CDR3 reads TGTGCCAGCAGTCTCGACGAGGCCGCTGAAGCTTTCTTT.